These 25 T cell receptor beta chains were all obtained from the same sample, sequenced in a study of T cell repertoires in cytomegalovirus infection. A single record per CDR3 protein comes from TCRdb applying MiXCR to the reads. This sample has 350,000 to 550,000 distinct CDR3 sequences, with roughly 30% found just once. Sequencing used PBMCs. The receptor set was obtained from a human donor in good health (CMV status not recorded). Some clones in this sample may be carry-over from other donors' samples.

In nucleotides, the CDR3 is TGTGCCAGCATGGGCAGGTGGGATCTGAATTCACCCCTCCACTTT. Its translation: CASMGRWDLNSPLHF. V and J are TRBV6-1 and TRBJ1-6; D is undetermined. The CDR3 sequence is 15 residues long. Germline CDR1 is MNHNS and CDR2 is SASEGT. Trimming removed 7 bases from V and 7 bases from J, with 17 bases in between.

The J gene is TRBJ2-3, the V gene TRBV12-3 or TRBV12-4; 12 nucleotides align to TRBD1. CDR3 length equals 15 residues. The V and J ends lost 6 bases and 6 bases, in that order; junction bases with no gene match: 7. CDR3 amino acids: CASRGDRGRLDTQYF. As DNA, the CDR3 is TGTGCCAGCAGGGGGGACAGGGGGCGACTGGATACGCAGTATTTT.

In this sample, this clonotype turned up many times. This chain uses TRBV7-2 with TRBJ1-1; 7 nucleotides match TRBD1. CDR1 is SGHTA and CDR2 is FQGNSA in the germline V gene. With V trimmed by 5 bases and J by 5 bases, 8 bases remained unmatched. CDR3 length: 14 residues. CDR3 protein: CASSQLTGRTEAFF. The CDR3 nucleotides read TGTGCCAGCAGCCAACTGACAGGGCGGACTGAAGCTTTCTTT.

This clonotype was counted between two and nine times. This chain joins TRBV11-2 and TRBJ2-1, with D possibly matching TRBD2 (5 bases). This CDR3 region has 15 residues. Germline CDR1 and CDR2: SGHAT and FQNNGV. V shed 0 bases and J shed 2 bases, with 8 bases lying between them. The CDR3 region has the DNA TGTGCCAGCAGCTTAGAGGCTAGCCCCTACAATGAGCAGTTCTTC. Protein sequence: CASSLEASPYNEQFF.

The CDR3 DNA is TGCAGTGCTAGAAAAGGGGTTCGCTCCTACAATGAGCAGTTCTTC. It specifies CSARKGVRSYNEQFF. The chain couples TRBV20-1 to TRBJ2-1; D might be TRBD1 (5 bases). The V and J ends lost 2 bases and 0 bases respectively, with 11 bases between them. In germline, CDR1 is DFQATT, CDR2 SNEGSKA (reference sequence). The CDR3 covers 15 residues.

This clonotype was seen only a few times. The gene calls are TRBV27 and TRBJ2-3; possibly TRBD1 or TRBD2 for D (5 bases each). The CDR3 spans 15 residues. The V end was cut by 2 bases, the J end by 2 bases, with 11 bases between. Germline assignment: CDR1 MNHEY and CDR2 SMNVEV (reference sequence). CDR3 amino acids: CASSLPGPYTDTQYF. The CDR3 nucleotides are TGTGCCAGCAGTTTACCGGGGCCCTACACAGATACGCAGTATTTT.

This clonotype was counted a few times. The chain uses TRBV6-2 or TRBV6-3 and TRBJ2-1; maybe TRBD2 (6 bases). CDR3 length: 15 residues. V gave up 7 bases and J gave up 1 base, with 14 bases separating them. Germline CDR1 is MNHEY and CDR2 is SVGEGT. The CDR3 loop reads CASNQGGLSYNEQFF. CDR3 bases: TGTGCCAGCAATCAGGGAGGCCTTTCCTACAATGAGCAGTTCTTC.

The rearrangement uses TRBV7-6 and TRBJ2-7; the match to TRBD1 covers 7 bases. V gave up 2 bases and J gave up 4 bases; unmatched junction bases: 2. Germline V gives CDR1 SGHVS, CDR2 FNYEAQ. This CDR3 is built from 13 residues. The CDR3 DNA is TGTGCCAGCAGCTTACAGGACAGGTACGAGCAGTACTTC. As protein: CASSLQDRYEQYF.

The chain employs TRBV27 and TRBJ2-7; D not certain. The ends were cut back, 0 bases at V and 5 bases at J, with 8 bases in the middle. Per the germline V gene, CDR1 is MNHEY and CDR2 is SMNVEV (reference sequence). This CDR3 region has 13 residues. CDR3 protein: CASSLSGRNEQYF. The CDR3 DNA is TGTGCCAGCAGTTTATCCGGCAGGAACGAGCAGTACTTC.

This clonotype was observed a few times. This chain connects TRBV4-2 to TRBJ2-7; no clear D gene. There are 13 residues in the CDR3. V dropped 1 base and J dropped 5 bases, with 9 bases sitting between them. The germline CDR1 and CDR2 sequences are LGHNA and YNFKEQ. The DNA for the CDR3 is TGTGCCAGCAGCCAAGGACCCTATGACGAGCAGTACTTC. This encodes CASSQGPYDEQYF.

V and J are TRBV18 and TRBJ2-1; unclear D gene. V was trimmed by 5 bases and J by 2 bases, leaving 10 bases between them. Per the germline V gene, CDR1 is KGHSH and CDR2 is LQKENI. The CDR3 covers 14 residues. DNA of the CDR3: TGTGCCAGCTCATACGACGAGACCTACAATGAGCAGTTCTTC. It is translated as CASSYDETYNEQFF. The whole variable domain, filled in from reference TRBV18 and TRBJ2-1, reads NAGVMQNPRHLVRRRGQEARLRCSPMKGHSHVYWYRQLPEEGLKFMVYLQKENIIDESGMPKERFSAEFPKEGPSILRIQQVVRGDSAAYFCASSYDETYNEQFFGPGTRLTVL.

This clonotype was detected many times. J is TRBJ1-2 and V is TRBV7-2, with TRBD1 matching over 10 bases. The ends lost 5 bases at V and 4 bases at J; junction bases unmatched: 13. The CDR3 has 17 amino acids. Germline CDR1 reads SGHTA; CDR2 reads FQGNSA. The CDR3 DNA follows: TGTGCCAGCAGCCCCAGGGGGTCGGGACAGGGGTTCTATGGCTACACCTTC. Its translation: CASSPRGSGQGFYGYTF.

This chain connects TRBV2 to TRBJ2-3; TRBD2 agrees at 8 bases. The germline gives CDR1 SNHLY, CDR2 FYNNEI. The CDR3 length is 15 residues. The junction had 6 bases not matched to a gene; V was cut back by 5 bases and J by 2 bases. CDR3 region: CASSRLALPTDTQYF. The CDR3 nucleotides are TGTGCCAGCAGTAGACTAGCGTTGCCCACAGATACGCAGTATTTT.

This clonotype was seen more than once but under ten times. In DNA, the CDR3 is TGCGCCAGCAGCTTGGAGTCCGAAAATCAGCCCCAGCATTTT. The encoded protein is CASSLESENQPQHF. The chain employs TRBV5-1 and TRBJ1-5; D not certain. Germline CDR1 reads SGHRS; CDR2 reads YFSETQ. V was cut by 0 bases and J by 4 bases, with 8 bases left in between. This CDR3 region has 14 residues.

CDR3 protein: CAWSVVQGRWETQYF. Written as DNA, the CDR3 is TGTGCCTGGAGTGTAGTCCAGGGGCGGTGGGAGACCCAGTACTTC. V gene TRBV30 combines with J gene TRBJ2-5, with a weak D call TRBD1 (6 bases). Per the germline V gene, CDR1 is GTSNPN and CDR2 is SVGIG (reference sequence). This CDR3 is 15 amino acids long. V was trimmed by 0 bases and J by 5 bases, leaving 16 bases between them.

This clonotype has more than one count but fewer than ten. The rearrangement joins TRBV23-1 to TRBJ1-5; D is ambiguous. TRBV23-1 is assigned to the ORF class and has an uncertain function. V was shortened by 2 bases and J by 0 bases, with 26 bases between the two germline ends. This CDR3 region has 21 residues. Here the CDR3 DNA reads TGCGCCAGCAGTCAAACTTCCTGCTGGCCTCGCAAAGACTATAGCAATCAGCCCCAGCATTTT. This codes for CASSQTSCWPRKDYSNQPQHF.

This clonotype was found a few times. The chain employs TRBV28 and TRBJ2-3, with TRBD2 matching 11 bases. The CDR3 length is 17 residues. The germline gives CDR1 MDHEN, CDR2 SYDVKM. The ends lost 6 bases at V and 0 bases at J; junction bases unmatched: 8. The CDR3 protein is CASSIEASGGSTDTQYF. As DNA, the CDR3 is TGTGCCAGCAGCATCGAGGCTAGCGGGGGGAGCACAGATACGCAGTATTTT.

This clonotype has a handful of counts. The chain's CDR3 is CASSPGEGNYEQYF. The CDR3 DNA is TGTGCCAGCAGTCCTGGGGAGGGGAACTACGAGCAGTACTTC. V and J are TRBV6-5 and TRBJ2-7, with 7 bases lining up with TRBD2. The CDR3 contains 14 residues. V lost 5 bases, J lost 3 bases, and 7 bases stayed unmatched. Germline V gene data show CDR1 as MNHEY and CDR2 as SVGAGI.

This clonotype was observed a handful of times. This sequence joins TRBV19 and TRBJ1-1; D gene uncertain. This CDR3 has 14 amino acids. The V gene lost 3 bases and the J gene lost 4 bases, with 12 bases spanning the gap. CDR1 and CDR2 (germline): LNHDA, SQIVND (reference sequence). The CDR3 nucleotides are TGTGCCAGTAGTATGATGGATTCAAGCACTGAAGCTTTCTTT. Translating gives CASSMMDSSTEAFF.

V usage is TRBV28 and J usage is TRBJ1-2; weak D call: TRBD1 (6 bases). CDR1 is MDHEN, CDR2 SYDVKM, per germline. This CDR3 contains 14 residues. The V gene lost 5 bases and the J gene lost 4 bases, with 14 bases spanning the gap. The CDR3 bases are TGTGCCAGCAGTCAATACAGGGATTCCTATGGCTACACCTTC. This encodes CASSQYRDSYGYTF.

A few counts support this clonotype. This chain uses TRBV7-9 with TRBJ2-7; no clear D gene. The V end lost 2 bases, the J end lost 5 bases, and 7 bases lay between the germline ends. The CDR3 covers 12 residues. Germline-derived CDR1 and CDR2 are SEHNR and FQNEAQ (reference sequence). CDR3 bases: TGTGCCAGCAGCTTATGGGCGAACGAGCAGTACTTC. It encodes CASSLWANEQYF.

Details on this clonotype: The junction departs from the called germline gene at one end, perhaps through a read error. The CDR3 sequence is CASSEETGTYEQYF. DNA for the CDR3: TGCGCCAGCAGCGAAGAGACAGGGACCTACGAGCAGTACTTC. V is TRBV4-1 and J is TRBJ2-7, with TRBD1 identical over 7 bases. CDR1 and CDR2 (germline): MGHRA, YSYEKL. CDR3 length: 14 amino acids.

The chain recombines TRBV6-6 with TRBJ1-1; D is ambiguous. CDR1 MNHNY and CDR2 SVGAGI come from the germline V gene (reference sequence). Deletions cut 9 bases from V and 0 bases from J, with 11 bases between. The length of the CDR3 is 13 residues. CDR3 nucleotides: TGTGCCAGTCTCTACGGGATGAACACTGAAGCTTTCTTT. Its protein is CASLYGMNTEAFF.

V usage is TRBV27 and J usage is TRBJ1-1; TRBD1 is a possible D gene (6 bases). CDR1 is MNHEY and CDR2 is SMNVEV in the germline V gene (reference sequence). V was pared by 1 base and J by 1 base, with 13 bases between. This CDR3 is 16 amino acids long. In nucleotides, the CDR3 is TGTGCCAGCAGTTTATATCCAGGGGCTACGAACACTGAAGCTTTCTTT. This codes for CASSLYPGATNTEAFF.

The rearrangement joins TRBV27 to TRBJ2-1; tentatively, D is TRBD2 (7 bases). Trimming removed 5 bases from V and 0 bases from J, with 14 bases in between. CDR1 is MNHEY and CDR2 is SMNVEV in the germline V gene (reference sequence). The CDR3 has 16 amino acids. Here the CDR3 DNA reads TGTGCCAGCAGTCCTATCGCGGGGGCCTCCTACAATGAGCAGTTCTTC. Protein product: CASSPIAGASYNEQFF.